This TCR beta chain is drawn from a study of blood T cell repertoires in COVID-19. The V gene lost 1 base and the J gene lost 1 base, with 11 bases spanning the gap. Looked up from germline, CDR1 is SGHRS and CDR2 is YFSETQ. The CDR3 totals 15 residues. The participants were between roughly 18 and 89 years old and came from about two dozen US areas. Clinical history as reported by participants underpinned cohort assignment. The table came from immunoSEQ multiplex PCR; TCRdb's copy has only in-frame clones and leaves some out. In the table there are roughly 400,000 clones, roughly 90% of which are singletons.

This receptor was taken from a woman in her thirties or forties with acute COVID-19. The sample was PBMCs or T cells enriched from blood (not recorded which). The chain has TRBV5-1 and TRBJ1-1; possible D gene TRBD1, 6 bases. This CDR3 reads CASSLLTGQNTEAFF. In DNA, the CDR3 is TGCGCCAGCAGCTTGTTAACAGGGCAGAACACTGAAGCTTTCTTT. Full variable domain (remainder filled in from reference TRBV5-1 and TRBJ1-1): KAGVTQTPRYLIKTRGQQVTLSCSPISGHRSVSWYQQTPGQGLQFLFEYFSETQRNKGNFPGRFSGRQFSNSRSEMNVSTLELGDSALYLCASSLLTGQNTEAFFGQGTRLTVV.